Reported below is one TCR beta chain. This clonotype was found a few times. Its recognized antigen is unknown. One base away there is no much larger clone; base qualities are not given. All donors were healthy Caucasians. The twin cohort consisted of three pairs of female monozygotic twins, all aged about 18 to 30 years. Miltenyi CD45RO+ enrichment and human naive T-cell isolation kits were used to isolate memory (CD45RO+) and naive T cells from PBMC. This sample is part of a study of identical twins (dated by TCRdb to 2015 to 2016). Background on the whole study: TCR alpha and beta repertoires from monozygotic twins, unrelated adults of various ages and cord blood were deep-sequenced to test whether fetal clonotypes persist. To rule out contamination, replicate twin experiments were performed at different times with different library preparation protocols.

Findings and caveats that apply to the study as a whole: Excess twin sharing in beta out-of-frame sequences was weaker because fewer shared sequences lowered the signal-to-noise ratio. Recombination models systematically underestimated out-of-frame TCR alpha sharing in monozygotic twins but agreed with sharing between unrelated individuals. Zero-insertion analyses could be partly confounded by invariant T cells such as MAIT and iNKT, although diverse VJ usage argued against such confounding for most clonotypes. Abundant cord blood beta clonotypes carried fewer insertions; young adult naive repertoires showed a weaker similar trend, while memory repertoires showed none. Compared with coincidental sharing between unrelated individuals, out-of-frame TCR alpha sequences shared between twins had an excess of sequences with low generation probability. Because the same donors could not be followed over many years, the conclusions relied on cross-sectional statistical analysis.

Library preparation was by 5' RACE. Sequencing used an Illumina HiSeq 2000. Template switching introduced a universal primer binding site; the final cDNA contained a unique molecular identifier, enabling accurate counting of TCR cDNA molecules. First-strand cDNA for TCR alpha and beta chains was synthesized from specific primers in the conserved constant-segment region. To control for contamination, every cDNA library was double barcoded, receiving both a SMART-Mk sample barcode and Illumina barcodes. TruSeq adapter sequences along with Illumina sample barcodes were introduced in two successive PCR steps. Sequencing of the TCR alpha and beta cDNA libraries was done on the Illumina HiSeq platform using custom primers. Regarding the original processing steps: MiGEC was used to process raw reads and extract unique molecular identifiers, and MiXCR was used to find CDR3 positions. Recombination models were inferred per individual with the repgenHMM and IGoR tools using an EM algorithm. The tcR package in R was used for shared clonotype analysis, with sharing normalized by the product of cloneset sizes. To study raw recombination without the effects of thymic and clonal selection, out-of-frame nonproductive sequences were analyzed. TCRdb ran its own pipeline on the public reads, namely fastp trimming at Q25 and MiXCR clone calling, and kept in-frame beta chains. When rows share a CDR3 protein, they turn into one entry using the most common DNA and genes. In this record, the V and J calls reflect TCRdb's handling and not the investigators' own analysis. The sample data list around 280,000 distinct CDR3 sequences, and about 8.9% of these were observed just once. 2.1% of the sample lies in the top ten.

This sample also belongs to another study, concerning yellow fever vaccine responses in identical twins. As that second paper reports: The T cell response to vaccination in identical twins was reported by the authors to appear partly convergent and partly personalized. In identical twins, the study followed T cell clones that responded to the vaccine with precision.

The sample consisted of memory (CD45RO+) T cells sorted from blood. Reading the label with the study, this specimen's cell subset or site is: CD45RO+ enriched T cells. The receptor was derived from a woman under 30 in good health.

The CDR3 in this case is CASSYPGTAGVQYGYTF. Read as DNA, the sequence is TGTGCCAGCAGTTATCCCGGGACGGCGGGGGTGCAATATGGCTACACCTTC. The V and J genes are TRBV6-5 and TRBJ1-2; TRBD1 is possibly the D segment (5 matching bases). V loses 3 bases of germline sequence and J loses 5 bases, and the interval between the two ends is 22 bases. From cysteine to phenylalanine, the CDR3 is 17 amino acids long. Only the CDR3 portion is preserved as DNA: 51 bases, with reading frame beginning at the first base. For CDR1 and CDR2, the germline V gene lists MNHEY and SVGAGI.